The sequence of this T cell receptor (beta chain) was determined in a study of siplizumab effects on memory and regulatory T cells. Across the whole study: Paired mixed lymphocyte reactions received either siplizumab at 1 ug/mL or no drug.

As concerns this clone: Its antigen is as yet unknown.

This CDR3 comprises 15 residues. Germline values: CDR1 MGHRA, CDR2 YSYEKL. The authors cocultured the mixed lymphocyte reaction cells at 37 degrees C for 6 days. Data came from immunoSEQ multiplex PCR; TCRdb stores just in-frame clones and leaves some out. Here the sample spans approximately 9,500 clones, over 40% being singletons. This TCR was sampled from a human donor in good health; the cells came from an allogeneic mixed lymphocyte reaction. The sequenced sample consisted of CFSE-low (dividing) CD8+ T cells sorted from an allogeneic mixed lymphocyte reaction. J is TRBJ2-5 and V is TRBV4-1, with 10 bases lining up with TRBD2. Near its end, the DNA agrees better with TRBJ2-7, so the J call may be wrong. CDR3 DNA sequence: TGCGCCAGCAGCCACCTTAGCGGGGGGTTATACGAGCAGTACTTC. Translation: CASSHLSGGLYEQYF.